The T cell receptor (beta chain) described here comes from a study of blood T cell repertoires in COVID-19 (TCRdb year 2020). General notes on the study: The collaborator samples originated in the United States, Italy and Spain and spanned the acute and convalescent phases of COVID-19. The prospective study material was composed of cDNA or gDNA derived from T cells, B-cell-depleted T cells, or PBMCs. Deeply sampled blood TCRbeta repertoires from subjects exposed to, actively infected with, or recovered from COVID-19 were included in the dataset. The repertoires were made available in a free public database intended to serve as a resource for research on the immune response to SARS-CoV-2. Samples came from the ongoing ImmuneRACE study (first 160 participants) plus 1,254 subjects from 6 global collaborators. Nearly every sample came with metadata listing a de-identified subject ID, COVID-19 status, age in years and sex. HLA class I and class II types, where available, came from metadata supplied by the sample provider rather than from assay-based typing. Broader findings and caveats from the paper: The quantity of clinical and demographic metadata differed by source and by participant and was supplied without curation.

TCRbeta CDR3 regions were amplified from genomic DNA by means of the immunoSEQ Assay, a bias-controlled multiplex PCR. As for the authors' bioinformatics: Nucleated cell counts per sample were estimated from amplification of reference gene primers within the assay. To quantify the absolute abundance of each unique TCRbeta CDR3 rearrangement, sequence reads were collapsed and filtered. For each sample, productive Simpson clonality was calculated as the square root of Simpson's diversity index across productive rearrangements. TCRdb re-hosts the immuneACCESS table, in-frame sequences only. Its copies lack some clones; in the studies checked, an unresolved V gene accounts for under half of them, and the cause for the rest is not known. V and J calls and clone size follow that table, whereas D and trimming were derived from the DNA. This sample lists 110,000 to 150,000 clones; 70% to 90% were detected once. The top ten constitute under 4.5% of the sample.

In the prospective study, participants were about 18 to 100 years old, resided in about two dozen geographic areas of the United States, and were enrolled through a virtual design. To assign participants to cohorts, the prospective study relied on clinical history that participants themselves reported in a screening survey and a study questionnaire. For ImmuneRACE Cohort 3, a participant was defined as recovered based on two consecutive negative NP/OP PCR tests, clearance by a healthcare professional, or resolution of symptoms. In the prospective study, mobile phlebotomists collected whole blood, serum and a nasopharyngeal or oropharyngeal swab from each participant. Participants in the prospective study had the option to provide additional blood draws and questionnaires over an approximately 2-month period. Prospective study blood samples were shipped either frozen or at room temperature before DNA extraction.

Turning to this clone: The target of this receptor is not known. It has no much larger one-base neighbor in the sample; base qualities were not kept. This CDR3 is also generated by other DNA sequences in the sample.

Sample: PBMCs or T cells enriched from blood (not recorded which). The sequence was collected from a man in his fifties or sixties who had recovered from COVID-19.

The nucleotides read TGTGCCACCAGTGGAGGGACTGTGGACAATGAGCAGTTCTTC. The translation is CATSGGTVDNEQFF. The V and J segments used are TRBV24-1 and TRBJ2-1, and TRBD2 may be the D gene, going by 6 matching bases. The CDR3 has 14 amino acids, counting the end cysteine and phenylalanine. Only the CDR3 part of the read is kept: 42 bases, read in frame from the first base. For CDR1 and CDR2, the germline V gene lists KGHDR and SFDVKD. At the junction V is shortened by 5 bases and J by 5 bases, with 12 bases in between.